These T cell receptor beta chains were read from a single sample in a study of cytomegalovirus exposure and HLA in healthy donors. TCRdb's table, derived via immunoSEQ multiplex PCR, lists solely in-frame clones and lacks some. The table includes roughly 150,000 clones, roughly four fifths detected once. The sample comprised PBMCs. The receptors shown here come from a man aged 30 to 45 in good health and CMV-seronegative. The CDR3 runs from the conserved cysteine through the conserved F or W. Fields, in order: V gene, clone size, J gene, D gene, CDR3 protein, CDR3 DNA. D genes are given only for firm matches. Size is omitted from some rows. Given values are once, few, many or a class for expanded clones.

v_gene: TRBV7-2
abundance: .
j_gene: TRBJ1-5
d_gene: TRBD1
CDR3aa: CASSTDRGQPQHF
CDR3nt: TGTGCCAGCAGCACAGACAGGGGTCAGCCCCAGCATTTT

v_gene: TRBV4-2
abundance: .
j_gene: TRBJ2-5
d_gene: TRBD2
CDR3aa: CASSQVGLAGGPREETQYF
CDR3nt: TGTGCCAGCAGCCAAGTAGGACTAGCGGGAGGGCCCCGGGAGGAGACCCAGTACTTC

v_gene: TRBV5-1
abundance: .
j_gene: TRBJ2-1
d_gene: .
CDR3aa: CASSLPSSLDEQFF
CDR3nt: TGCGCCAGCAGCTTGCCTTCCTCACTAGATGAGCAGTTCTTC

v_gene: TRBV5-4
abundance: .
j_gene: TRBJ2-5
d_gene: .
CDR3aa: CASSLTGIGFQETQYF
CDR3nt: TGTGCCAGCAGCTTGACGGGAATAGGGTTCCAAGAGACCCAGTACTTC

v_gene: TRBV28
abundance: .
j_gene: TRBJ2-7
d_gene: TRBD2
CDR3aa: CASSFLGLAAYEQYF
CDR3nt: TGTGCCAGCAGTTTCTTGGGACTAGCGGCCTACGAGCAGTACTTC

v_gene: TRBV5-6
abundance: .
j_gene: TRBJ2-7
d_gene: TRBD2
CDR3aa: CASSLTSGSSYEQYF
CDR3nt: TGTGCCAGCAGCTTAACTAGCGGGAGCTCCTACGAGCAGTACTTC

v_gene: TRBV5-1
abundance: .
j_gene: TRBJ2-3
d_gene: .
CDR3aa: CASSLAVGPTDTQYF
CDR3nt: TGCGCCAGCAGCTTGGCCGTGGGCCCCACAGATACGCAGTATTTT

v_gene: TRBV6-1
abundance: .
j_gene: TRBJ2-5
d_gene: TRBD2
CDR3aa: CASSERTSGRAREQYF
CDR3nt: TGTGCCAGCAGTGAAAGGACTAGCGGGAGGGCCCGGGAGCAGTACTTC

v_gene: TRBV9
abundance: .
j_gene: TRBJ2-3
d_gene: .
CDR3aa: CASSQTWAGASTDTQYF
CDR3nt: TGTGCCAGCAGCCAAACCTGGGCGGGGGCTAGCACAGATACGCAGTATTTT

v_gene: TRBV19
abundance: .
j_gene: TRBJ2-3
d_gene: TRBD1
CDR3aa: CASTPTGRTDTQYF
CDR3nt: TGTGCCAGTACTCCGACAGGGAGAACAGATACGCAGTATTTT

v_gene: TRBV5-4
abundance: .
j_gene: TRBJ2-1
d_gene: .
CDR3aa: CASSGGGGSYNEQFF
CDR3nt: TGTGCCAGCAGCGGCGGGGGCGGCTCCTACAATGAGCAGTTCTTC

v_gene: TRBV10-1
abundance: .
j_gene: TRBJ2-5
d_gene: .
CDR3aa: CASSESLAQETQYF
CDR3nt: TGCGCCAGCAGTGAGTCCTTAGCACAAGAGACCCAGTACTTC

v_gene: TRBV5-4
abundance: .
j_gene: TRBJ2-3
d_gene: TRBD2
CDR3aa: CASSSTSGSTDTQYF
CDR3nt: TGTGCCAGCAGCTCGACTAGCGGGAGCACAGATACGCAGTATTTT

v_gene: TRBV6-5
abundance: .
j_gene: TRBJ2-7
d_gene: .
CDR3aa: CASSYGTGAGEQYF
CDR3nt: TGTGCCAGCAGTTACGGAACGGGAGCTGGGGAGCAGTACTTC

v_gene: TRBV6-4
abundance: .
j_gene: TRBJ1-2
d_gene: TRBD1
CDR3aa: CASSPPSGQGLNYGYTF
CDR3nt: TGTGCCAGCAGCCCACCTTCGGGACAGGGCCTTAACTATGGCTACACCTTC

v_gene: TRBV5-1
abundance: once
j_gene: TRBJ2-1
d_gene: TRBD2
CDR3aa: CASSFSGVYNEQFF
CDR3nt: TGCGCCAGCAGCTTTAGCGGGGTCTACAATGAGCAGTTCTTC

v_gene: TRBV18
abundance: .
j_gene: TRBJ2-2
d_gene: .
CDR3aa: CASSLGELDYGELFF
CDR3nt: TGTGCCAGCTCACTTGGGGAGCTGGATTACGGGGAGCTGTTTTTT

v_gene: TRBV19
abundance: .
j_gene: TRBJ1-5
d_gene: TRBD1
CDR3aa: CASSNTGQGVGGNQPQHF
CDR3nt: TGTGCCAGTAGTAACACAGGACAGGGGGTTGGTGGCAATCAGCCCCAGCATTTT

v_gene: TRBV2
abundance: .
j_gene: TRBJ2-1
d_gene: TRBD2
CDR3aa: CASSEGNSGRGFVNEQFF
CDR3nt: TGTGCCAGCAGTGAAGGAAATAGCGGGAGGGGGTTTGTTAATGAGCAGTTCTTC

v_gene: TRBV6-6
abundance: .
j_gene: TRBJ2-1
d_gene: TRBD2
CDR3aa: CASSSGTSGGNEQFF
CDR3nt: TGTGCCAGCAGCTCCGGGACTAGCGGGGGAAATGAGCAGTTCTTC

v_gene: TRBV18
abundance: .
j_gene: TRBJ2-7
d_gene: TRBD1
CDR3aa: CASSPTGSNEQYF
CDR3nt: TGTGCCAGCTCTCCGACAGGGTCTAACGAGCAGTACTTC

v_gene: TRBV18
abundance: .
j_gene: TRBJ2-1
d_gene: TRBD2
CDR3aa: CASSPPNPSGSGNEQFF
CDR3nt: TGTGCCAGCTCACCACCGAACCCTAGCGGGAGCGGCAATGAGCAGTTCTTC

v_gene: TRBV5-1
abundance: .
j_gene: TRBJ2-4
d_gene: .
CDR3aa: CASSFGTLAKNIQYF
CDR3nt: TGCGCCAGCAGCTTTGGGACTTTGGCCAAAAACATTCAGTACTTC

v_gene: TRBV6-5
abundance: .
j_gene: TRBJ2-3
d_gene: .
CDR3aa: CASSYYGLGTDTQYF
CDR3nt: TGTGCCAGCAGTTACTACGGGTTGGGCACAGATACGCAGTATTTT

v_gene: TRBV11-3
abundance: .
j_gene: TRBJ2-2
d_gene: TRBD2
CDR3aa: CASSPGLAEANTGELFF
CDR3nt: TGTGCCAGCAGCCCTGGACTAGCGGAGGCGAACACCGGGGAGCTGTTTTTT

v_gene: TRBV5-1
abundance: .
j_gene: TRBJ2-2
d_gene: .
CDR3aa: CASSLSVTGELFF
CDR3nt: TGCGCCAGCAGCTTGTCGGTCACCGGGGAGCTGTTTTTT